Listed below are T cell receptor beta chains from one sample, sequenced in a study of shared clonotypes between healthy human individuals. Clones were read by immunoSEQ multiplex PCR, and TCRdb kept only the in-frame ones, dropping some. In the table there are fewer than 1 million clones, 90% to 98% of which are singletons. The sequencing input was naive CD8+ T cells sorted from blood. Source of these receptors: a man in his thirties or forties in good health. CDR3s include the opening cysteine and the closing phenylalanine or tryptophan. A D gene is named only where the DNA matches it firmly. Clone size is not always given. Where it is, it says once, few, many or a class for expanded clones.

clone size | J gene | V gene | D gene | CDR3 DNA | CDR3 protein
NA | TRBJ2-1 | TRBV27 | TRBD2 | TGTGCCAGCAGTTTATCGTACCTAGCGGGAATCGACAATGAGCAGTTCTTC | CASSLSYLAGIDNEQFF
NA | TRBJ2-3 | TRBV27 | TRBD1 | TGTGCCAGCAGTTTGACAGGGCTAAGCACAGATACGCAGTATTTT | CASSLTGLSTDTQYF
NA | TRBJ2-5 | TRBV19 | NA | TGTGCCAGTAAGATACGAGCTTCTGAGAAAGAGACCCAGTACTTC | CASKIRASEKETQYF
NA | TRBJ2-3 | TRBV2 | TRBD1 | TGTGCCAGCAGTGAAGCGGATTCGGGACAGCTGACAGATACGCAGTATTTT | CASSEADSGQLTDTQYF
NA | TRBJ2-7 | TRBV7-2 | TRBD2 | TGTGCCAGCAGCCCCCCTTTAGGGCGGGAGAGCTCCTACGAGCAGTACTTC | CASSPPLGRESSYEQYF
NA | TRBJ2-7 | TRBV27 | NA | TGTGCCAGCAGTTTAAGCCCCATCGGGACACCGGAGATGCGCGAGCAGTACTTC | CASSLSPIGTPEMREQYF
once | TRBJ2-1 | TRBV30 | NA | TGTGCCTGGAGTGCCCCCCCAGGAGGGGATGAGCAGTTCTTC | CAWSAPPGGDEQFF
NA | TRBJ2-7 | TRBV4-3 | TRBD1 | TGCGCCAGCAGCCCCTCCGGGACAGAGACCTACGAGCAGTACTTC | CASSPSGTETYEQYF
NA | TRBJ2-7 | TRBV7-6 | NA | TGTGCCAGCAGCTTAGAAGTCGCGCCTGGCTACGAGCAGTACTTC | CASSLEVAPGYEQYF
NA | TRBJ2-1 | TRBV29-1 | NA | TGCAGCCTTCTGAGCGACAATGAGCAGTTCTTC | CSLLSDNEQFF
NA | TRBJ2-5 | TRBV7-9 | NA | TGTGCCAGCAGCCAAAAACAGGGAACCGACCAAGAGACCCAGTACTTC | CASSQKQGTDQETQYF
NA | TRBJ2-1 | TRBV9 | NA | TGTGCCAGCAGCGTAGATGGCGGACAAAACAATGAGCAGTTCTTC | CASSVDGGQNNEQFF
NA | TRBJ1-1 | TRBV4-3 | TRBD1 | TGCGCCAGCAGCCAAGATGCAGGGGGCGGGGGTGAAGCTTTCTTT | CASSQDAGGGGEAFF
NA | TRBJ1-5 | TRBV4-1 | NA | TGCGCCAGCAGCCAAAGGATGCTACCACGGATTAGCAATCAGCCCCAGCATTTT | CASSQRMLPRISNQPQHF
NA | TRBJ2-7 | TRBV30 | TRBD2 | TGTGCCTGGAGTGGAATAGGACTAGCTGCCGAGCAGTACTTC | CAWSGIGLAAEQYF